This TCR beta chain was captured in a study of CD8 T cells in Susac syndrome. The study, taken as a whole, reports: The study's TCR sequencing and HLA analysis covered a relatively small number of individuals, and the study acknowledged this.

About this clonotype: The antigen is undetermined.

Reverse transcription used roughly 0.45 to 1 ug RNA and random hexamers. Multiplex PCR with immunoSEQ amplified the TCR beta CDR3 across 54 Vbeta and 13 Jbeta. TCRdb independently ran MiXCR on the immunoSEQ multiplex PCR reads; one entry per CDR3 protein. The sample consists of approximately 170,000 distinct CDR3 sequences, about 91% of them appearing once. CD8+ and CD4+ blood T cells underwent TCR beta sequencing. TEMRA cells were FACS-enriched and CD8+ and CD4+ T cells negatively isolated. The material sequenced was CD4+ T cells from PBMCs. The clonotype was recovered from a human donor in good health.

The CDR3 sequence is CASSLDPAGGSTDTQYF. Here the CDR3 DNA reads TGCGCCAGCAGCTTGGACCCAGCGGGGGGAAGCACAGATACGCAGTATTTT. The gene calls are TRBV5-1 and TRBJ2-3, with 9 bases identical to TRBD2. Germline assignment: CDR1 SGHRS and CDR2 YFSETQ. J gave up 0 bases and V 0 bases, and 5 bases lay outside the gene matches. The CDR3 is 17 amino acids.